One TCR beta chain is described in this entry. Germline V CDR1 and CDR2: LNHDA, SQIVND (reference sequence). The CDR3 contains 13 residues. V was trimmed by 3 bases and J by 5 bases, leaving 8 bases between them. The sample is drawn from a study of cytomegalovirus exposure and HLA in healthy donors. 13 Jbeta primers and 60 Vbeta primers were used for the PCR. Measured with immunoSEQ multiplex PCR; TCRdb has only the in-frame clones, and not every one. The table includes 150,000 to 200,000 clones, around 85% detected once. The chain carries TRBV19 and TRBJ1-5; tentatively, D is TRBD1 (5 bases). The receptor was derived from a man aged 50-60 years in good health and CMV-seropositive. The sample consisted of PBMCs. In DNA form, the CDR3 reads TGTGCCAGTAGTATGTGGGGCGATCAGCCCCAGCATTTT. It codes for CASSMWGDQPQHF.